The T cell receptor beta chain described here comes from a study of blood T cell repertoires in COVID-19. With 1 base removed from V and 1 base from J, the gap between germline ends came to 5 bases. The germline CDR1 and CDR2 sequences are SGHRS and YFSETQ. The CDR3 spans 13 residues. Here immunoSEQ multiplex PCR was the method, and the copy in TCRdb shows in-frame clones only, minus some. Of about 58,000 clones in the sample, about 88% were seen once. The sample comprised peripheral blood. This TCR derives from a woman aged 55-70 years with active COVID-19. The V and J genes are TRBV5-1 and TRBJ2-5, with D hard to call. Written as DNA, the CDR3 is TGCGCCAGCAGCTTGCCCGGCCAAGAGACCCAGTACTTC. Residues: CASSLPGQETQYF.